A selection of T cell receptor beta chains follows, all from one sample in a study of T cells after posttransplantation cyclophosphamide. The method was immunoSEQ multiplex PCR; TCRdb's version includes in-frame clones alone and lacks a portion of them. The data contain about 17,000 clones, around 84% of them singletons. Source: PBMCs, taken after allogeneic stem cell transplant with calcineurin inhibitor and methotrexate. These TCRs come from a female patient between 18 and 30 years old who received an allogeneic stem cell transplant from an unrelated donor, was CMV-positive, and had acute and chronic GVHD. Among the T cells, some may be from the graft donor. The CDR3 runs from the conserved cysteine through the conserved F or W. D genes are given only for firm matches. Only part of the rows carry a size: once, few, many, or a class if the clone is expanded.

V gene: TRBV28
D gene: TRBD1
clone size: .
J gene: TRBJ1-2
CDR3 length: 18
CDR3 protein: CASSRGLRDRGSNYGYTF
CDR3 DNA: TGTGCCAGCAGCCGCGGCCTCCGGGACAGGGGTTCTAACTATGGCTACACCTTC

V gene: TRBV5-1
D gene: TRBD1
clone size: .
J gene: TRBJ1-1
CDR3 length: 17
CDR3 protein: CASSSTTGGAGNTEAFF
CDR3 DNA: TGCGCCAGCAGCTCTACAACAGGGGGCGCAGGGAACACTGAAGCTTTCTTT

V gene: TRBV7-6
D gene: TRBD2
clone size: .
J gene: TRBJ2-5
CDR3 length: 16
CDR3 protein: CASSLFGTSGGETQYF
CDR3 DNA: TGTGCCAGCAGCTTGTTCGGGACTAGCGGGGGAGAGACCCAGTACTTC

V gene: TRBV19
D gene: .
clone size: .
J gene: TRBJ1-1
CDR3 length: 14
CDR3 protein: CASGFLAANTEAFF
CDR3 DNA: TGTGCCAGTGGTTTCTTGGCGGCAAACACTGAAGCTTTCTTT

V gene: TRBV19
D gene: .
clone size: .
J gene: TRBJ2-7
CDR3 length: 16
CDR3 protein: CASSISLGAGAYEQYF
CDR3 DNA: TGTGCCAGTAGTATCTCACTCGGGGCGGGGGCTTACGAGCAGTACTTC

V gene: TRBV7-9
D gene: TRBD2
clone size: .
J gene: TRBJ2-5
CDR3 length: 14
CDR3 protein: CASSLGTRQETQYF
CDR3 DNA: TGTGCCAGCAGCCTCGGGACTAGGCAAGAGACCCAGTACTTC

V gene: TRBV12-5
D gene: TRBD1
clone size: .
J gene: TRBJ1-4
CDR3 length: 16
CDR3 protein: CASGLGMDRGGEKLFF
CDR3 DNA: TGTGCTAGTGGTTTAGGGATGGACAGGGGAGGTGAAAAACTGTTTTTT

V gene: TRBV9
D gene: .
clone size: .
J gene: TRBJ2-1
CDR3 length: 15
CDR3 protein: CASSVFRAGINEQFF
CDR3 DNA: TGTGCCAGCAGCGTTTTTCGAGCGGGTATCAATGAGCAGTTCTTC

V gene: TRBV10-1
D gene: TRBD2
clone size: .
J gene: TRBJ2-1
CDR3 length: 16
CDR3 protein: CASSELRAGGRNEQFF
CDR3 DNA: TGCGCCAGCAGTGAGTTAAGAGCGGGAGGGAGGAATGAGCAGTTCTTC

V gene: TRBV5-1
D gene: .
clone size: once
J gene: TRBJ2-7
CDR3 length: 15
CDR3 protein: CASSSRGTASYEQYF
CDR3 DNA: TGCGCCAGCAGCTCCCGCGGGACAGCTTCCTACGAGCAGTACTTC

V gene: TRBV6-6
D gene: .
clone size: few
J gene: TRBJ2-7
CDR3 length: 14
CDR3 protein: CASSYSATGYEQYF
CDR3 DNA: TGTGCCAGCAGTTACTCGGCTACGGGCTACGAGCAGTACTTC

V gene: TRBV6-1
D gene: TRBD1
clone size: .
J gene: TRBJ1-1
CDR3 length: 16
CDR3 protein: CASSEARGQGLTEAFF
CDR3 DNA: TGTGCCAGCAGTGAAGCACGGGGACAGGGCTTAACTGAAGCTTTCTTT

V gene: TRBV19
D gene: TRBD1
clone size: .
J gene: TRBJ2-4
CDR3 length: 14
CDR3 protein: CASSIKPGGNIQYF
CDR3 DNA: TGTGCCAGTAGTATTAAACCAGGGGGAAACATTCAGTACTTC